This T cell receptor delta chain was captured in a study of γδ T cells in repeated Plasmodium falciparum infection. Background on the study: Malaria-naive adults were infected with P. falciparum NF54 four times over around 600 days. Some Malian samples span acute malaria episodes; others come from no-transmission periods.

TRG and TRD sequences were obtained from every sorted gammadelta sample. TCRdb reran clone calling via CATT on the multiplex PCR reads. The table includes tens of thousands of delta-chain clones, over 1.5% detected once. Only a few counts were recorded for this clone. The translation of this DNA and the TCRdb protein of a much larger clone differ at residue 4, probably owing to a read error; the protein shown here is translated from the DNA. Bulk repertoires came from Vgamma9/Vdelta2+ or Vdelta2-negative gammadelta T cells flow-sorted from PBMC. The CDR3 has 19 amino acids. CDR1 is GEAIGNYY, CDR2 EKD, per germline.

The V gene is TRDV2, the J gene TRDJ1; 13 bases map to TRDD3. TCRdb does not report a J gene; here it was assigned by matching the DNA to germline references. This clonotype originated in a pool of human donors (malaria-infected and uninfected, not separated). The specimen was gamma-delta T cells from blood. CDR3 nucleotides: TGTGCCTGTGGCACCGGCTCCTACTGGGGGATACGAGTCACCGATAAACTCATCTTT. This encodes CACGTGSYWGIRVTDKLIF.